These T cell receptor beta chains were read from a single sample in a study of T cells in Graves' hyperthyroidism and ophthalmopathy. MiXCR, applied by TCRdb to the multiplex PCR reads, yields one record per CDR3 protein. This sample has 500,000 to 600,000 distinct CDR3 sequences, with approximately 15% found just once. Sequencing was performed on blood. The receptors come from a woman aged 18-30 years with Graves' hyperthyroidism. The CDR3 runs from the conserved cysteine through the conserved F or W. D genes are given only for firm matches. Only some rows state a clone size, as once, few, many or a class for expanded clones.

D gene,J gene,clone size,V gene,CDR3 protein,CDR3 DNA
TRBD1,TRBJ2-7,few,TRBV5-8,CASSSYGTGHSYEQYF,TGTGCCAGCAGCTCATACGGGACAGGGCACTCCTACGAGCAGTACTTC
TRBD2,TRBJ2-5,many,TRBV6-1,CASSESSGETQYF,TGTGCCAGCAGTGAATCTAGCGGGGAGACCCAGTACTTC
-,TRBJ2-7,many,TRBV11-3,CASSLLYEQYF,TGTGCCAGCAGCTTACTGTACGAGCAGTACTTC
-,TRBJ2-1,few,TRBV15,CATSSRAPGGTYNEQFF,TGTGCCACCAGCAGTCGCGCCCCAGGGGGGACCTACAATGAGCAGTTCTTC
TRBD2,TRBJ2-2,-,TRBV7-9,CAIWTSGGFNTGELFF,TGTGCCATCTGGACTAGCGGGGGCTTCAACACCGGGGAGCTGTTTTTT
-,TRBJ2-1,many,TRBV28,CASSPNQNEQFF,TGTGCCAGCAGTCCCAATCAGAATGAGCAGTTCTTC
-,TRBJ2-1,-,TRBV6-4,CASSLEGYPSSYNEQFF,TGTGCCAGCAGCCTTGAGGGGTACCCGAGCTCCTACAATGAGCAGTTCTTC
TRBD1,TRBJ1-2,many,TRBV9,CASSVSGTGLGYTF,TGTGCCAGCAGCGTATCCGGGACAGGGCTTGGCTACACCTTC
-,TRBJ2-7,few,TRBV29-1,CSVKRAGAGEQYF,TGCAGCGTCAAGCGGGCCGGGGCGGGCGAGCAGTACTTC
-,TRBJ2-3,many,TRBV7-6,CASSYTRVSTDTQYF,TGTGCCAGCAGCTATACGCGGGTATCCACAGATACGCAGTATTTT
-,TRBJ1-5,-,TRBV4-1,CASSPDPYSWPNQPQHF,TGCGCCAGCAGCCCCGACCCTTATTCCTGGCCCAATCAGCCCCAGCATTTT
-,TRBJ2-6,many,TRBV12-3/TRBV12-4,CASSYPGANVLTF,TGTGCCAGCAGCTATCCTGGGGCCAACGTCCTGACTTTC
-,TRBJ1-2,many,TRBV5-6,CASSPGAGLYGYTF,TGTGCCAGCAGCCCTGGAGCGGGGCTCTATGGCTACACCTTC
-,TRBJ2-7,few,TRBV28,CASSLLGHQTYEQYF,TGTGCCAGCAGTTTACTGGGACATCAAACCTACGAGCAGTACTTC